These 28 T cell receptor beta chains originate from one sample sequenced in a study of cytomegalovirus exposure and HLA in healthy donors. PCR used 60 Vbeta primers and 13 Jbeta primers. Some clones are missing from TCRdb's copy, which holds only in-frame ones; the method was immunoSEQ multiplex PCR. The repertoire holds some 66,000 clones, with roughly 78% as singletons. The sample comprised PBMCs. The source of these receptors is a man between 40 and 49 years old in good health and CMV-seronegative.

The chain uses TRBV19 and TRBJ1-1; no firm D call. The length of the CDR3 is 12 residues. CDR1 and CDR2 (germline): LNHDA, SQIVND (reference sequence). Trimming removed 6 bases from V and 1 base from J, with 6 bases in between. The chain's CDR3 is CASSPRNTEAFF. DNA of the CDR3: TGTGCCAGTAGCCCCAGGAACACTGAAGCTTTCTTT. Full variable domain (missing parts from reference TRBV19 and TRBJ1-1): DGGITQSPKYLFRKEGQNVTLSCEQNLNHDAMYWYRQDPGQGLRLIYYSQIVNDFQKGDIAEGYSVSREKKESFPLTVTSAQKNPTAFYLCASSPRNTEAFFGQGTRLTVV.

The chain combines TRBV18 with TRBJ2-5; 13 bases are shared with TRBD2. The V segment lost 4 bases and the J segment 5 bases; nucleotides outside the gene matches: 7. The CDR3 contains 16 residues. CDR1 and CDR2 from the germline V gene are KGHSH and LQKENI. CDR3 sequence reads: CASSLGLAGARETQYF. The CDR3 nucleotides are TGTGCCAGCTCACTTGGACTAGCGGGAGCACGTGAGACCCAGTACTTC.

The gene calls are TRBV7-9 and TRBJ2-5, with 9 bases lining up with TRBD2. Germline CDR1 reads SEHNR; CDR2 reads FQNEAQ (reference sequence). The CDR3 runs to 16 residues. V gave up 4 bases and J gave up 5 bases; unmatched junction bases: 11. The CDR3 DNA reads TGTGCCAGCAGCTCACGGCGAGCGGGAGGATGGGAGACCCAGTACTTC. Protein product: CASSSRRAGGWETQYF.

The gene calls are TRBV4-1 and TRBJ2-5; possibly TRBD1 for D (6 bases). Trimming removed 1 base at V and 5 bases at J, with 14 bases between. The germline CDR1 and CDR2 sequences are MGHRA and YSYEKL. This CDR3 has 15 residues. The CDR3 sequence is CASSQGDISTETQYF. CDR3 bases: TGCGCCAGCAGCCAAGGGGACATCTCTACGGAGACCCAGTACTTC.

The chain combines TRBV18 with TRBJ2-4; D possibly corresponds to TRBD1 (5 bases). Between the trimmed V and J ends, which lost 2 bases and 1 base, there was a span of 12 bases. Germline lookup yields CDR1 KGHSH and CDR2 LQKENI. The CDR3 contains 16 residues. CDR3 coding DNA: TGTGCCAGCTCACCAAACCAGGGTTATGCCAAAAACATTCAGTACTTC. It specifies CASSPNQGYAKNIQYF.

The CDR3 spells CASSLSSEGYEQYF. The CDR3 DNA is TGTGCCAGCAGCCTTAGCTCGGAGGGCTACGAGCAGTACTTC. The V gene is TRBV14, the J gene TRBJ2-5; D is possibly TRBD2 (6 bases). The DNA end is a closer match to TRBJ2-7, so the J assignment may be wrong. The germline V gene encodes CDR1 SGHDN and CDR2 FVKESK. There are 14 residues in the CDR3.

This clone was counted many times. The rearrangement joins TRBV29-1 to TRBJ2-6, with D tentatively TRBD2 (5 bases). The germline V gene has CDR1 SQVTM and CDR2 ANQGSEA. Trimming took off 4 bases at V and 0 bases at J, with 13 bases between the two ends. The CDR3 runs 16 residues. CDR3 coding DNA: TGCAGCGTTGCCGGGGAACCGACCTCTGGGGCCAACGTCCTGACTTTC. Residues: CSVAGEPTSGANVLTF.

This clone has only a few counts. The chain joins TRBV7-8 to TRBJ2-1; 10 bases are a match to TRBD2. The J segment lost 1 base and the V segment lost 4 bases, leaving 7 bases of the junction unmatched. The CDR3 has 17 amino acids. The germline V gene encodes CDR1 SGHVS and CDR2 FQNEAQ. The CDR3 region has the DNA TGTGCCAGCAGCTCCTCTAGCGGGAGCTTGTCCTACAATGAGCAGTTCTTC. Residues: CASSSSSGSLSYNEQFF.

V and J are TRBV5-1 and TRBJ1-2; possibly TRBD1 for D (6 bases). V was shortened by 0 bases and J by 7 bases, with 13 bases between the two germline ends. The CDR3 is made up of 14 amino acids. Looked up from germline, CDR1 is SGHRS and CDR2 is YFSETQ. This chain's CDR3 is CASSLVQGPLGYTF. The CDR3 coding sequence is TGCGCCAGCAGCTTGGTGCAGGGGCCCCTTGGCTACACCTTC.

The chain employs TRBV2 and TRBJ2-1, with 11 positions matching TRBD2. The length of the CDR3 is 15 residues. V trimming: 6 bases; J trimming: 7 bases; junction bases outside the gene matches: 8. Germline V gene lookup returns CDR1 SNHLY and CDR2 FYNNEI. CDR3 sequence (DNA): TGTGCCAGCAGCCAACTAGCGGGAGAGATGAATGAGCAGTTCTTC. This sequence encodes CASSQLAGEMNEQFF.

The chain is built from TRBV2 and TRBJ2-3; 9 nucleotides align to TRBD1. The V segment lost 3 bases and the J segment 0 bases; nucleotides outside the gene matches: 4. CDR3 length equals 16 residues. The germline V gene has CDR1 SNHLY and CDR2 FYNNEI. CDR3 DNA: TGTGCCAGCAGTGAGGGGACAGGGTCTAGCACAGATACGCAGTATTTT. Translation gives CASSEGTGSSTDTQYF.

This chain's CDR3 is CASSSQAGGTGELFF. The CDR3 DNA is TGTGCCAGCAGCTCCCAGGCGGGGGGCACCGGGGAGCTGTTTTTT. The genes are TRBV9 and TRBJ2-2, with TRBD2 matching over 8 bases. This CDR3 has 15 amino acids. V lost 4 bases, J lost 4 bases, and 6 bases stayed unmatched. Germline-derived CDR1 and CDR2 are SGDLS and YYNGEE.

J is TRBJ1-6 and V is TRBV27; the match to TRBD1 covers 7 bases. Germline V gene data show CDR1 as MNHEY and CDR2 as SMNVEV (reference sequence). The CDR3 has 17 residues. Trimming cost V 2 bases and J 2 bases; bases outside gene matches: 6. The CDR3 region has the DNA TGTGCCAGCAGTTTAAACCAGGGGGACCCCTATAATTCACCCCTCCACTTT. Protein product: CASSLNQGDPYNSPLHF.

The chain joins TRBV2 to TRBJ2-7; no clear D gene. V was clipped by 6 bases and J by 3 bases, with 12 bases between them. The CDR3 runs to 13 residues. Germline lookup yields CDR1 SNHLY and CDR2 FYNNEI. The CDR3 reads CASRPEVGYEQYF. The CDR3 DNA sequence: TGTGCCAGCAGACCTGAGGTGGGCTACGAGCAGTACTTC.

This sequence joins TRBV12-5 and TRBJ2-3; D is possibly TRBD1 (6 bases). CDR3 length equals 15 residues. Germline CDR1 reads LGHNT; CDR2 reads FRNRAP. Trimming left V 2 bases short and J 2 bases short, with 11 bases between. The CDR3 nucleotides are TGTGCTAGTGGTTTGAACAGGGTTATCACAGATACGCAGTATTTT. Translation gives CASGLNRVITDTQYF.

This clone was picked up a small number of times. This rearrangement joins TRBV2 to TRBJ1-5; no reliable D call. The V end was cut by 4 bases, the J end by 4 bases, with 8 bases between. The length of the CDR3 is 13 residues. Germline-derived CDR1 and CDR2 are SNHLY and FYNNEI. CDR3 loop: CASSVSGNQPQHF. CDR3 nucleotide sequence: TGTGCCAGCAGTGTTTCGGGGAATCAGCCCCAGCATTTT.

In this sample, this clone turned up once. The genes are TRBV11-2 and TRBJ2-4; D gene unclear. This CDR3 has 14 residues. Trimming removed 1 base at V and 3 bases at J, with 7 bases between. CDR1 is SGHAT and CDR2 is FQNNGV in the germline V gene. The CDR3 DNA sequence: TGTGCCAGCAGCTTAGTGCGTGACAAAAACATTCAGTACTTC. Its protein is CASSLVRDKNIQYF.

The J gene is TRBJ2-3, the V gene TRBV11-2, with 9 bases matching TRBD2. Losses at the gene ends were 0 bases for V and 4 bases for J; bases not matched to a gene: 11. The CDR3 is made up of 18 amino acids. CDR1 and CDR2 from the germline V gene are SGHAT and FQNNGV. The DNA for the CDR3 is TGTGCCAGCAGCTTAGATCTGGCCAGCGGGAGGATTTCAGATACGCAGTATTTT. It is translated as CASSLDLASGRISDTQYF.

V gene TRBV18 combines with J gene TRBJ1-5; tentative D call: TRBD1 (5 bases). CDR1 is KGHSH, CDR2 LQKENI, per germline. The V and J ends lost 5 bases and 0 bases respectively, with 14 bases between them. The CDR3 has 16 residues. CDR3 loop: CASSSGGILSNQPQHF. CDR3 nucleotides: TGTGCCAGCTCAAGCGGGGGGATTCTTAGCAATCAGCCCCAGCATTTT.

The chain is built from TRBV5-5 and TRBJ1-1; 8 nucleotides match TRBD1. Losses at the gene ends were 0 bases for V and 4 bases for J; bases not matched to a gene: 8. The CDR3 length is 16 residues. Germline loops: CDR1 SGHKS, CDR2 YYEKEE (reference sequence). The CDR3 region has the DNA TGTGCCAGCAGCTTGGGGACAGGGCTCGAGGGCACTGAAGCTTTCTTT. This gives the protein CASSLGTGLEGTEAFF.

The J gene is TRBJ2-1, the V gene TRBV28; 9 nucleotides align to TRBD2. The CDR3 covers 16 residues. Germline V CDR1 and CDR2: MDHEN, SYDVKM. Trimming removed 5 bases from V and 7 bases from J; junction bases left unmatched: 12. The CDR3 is CASSDSSGRRGNEQFF. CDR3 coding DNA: TGTGCCAGCAGTGACTCCAGCGGGAGGAGAGGGAATGAGCAGTTCTTC. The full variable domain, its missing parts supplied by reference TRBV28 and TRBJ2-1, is DVKVTQSSRYLVKRTGEKVFLECVQDMDHENMFWYRQDPGLGLRLIYFSYDVKMKEKGDIPEGYSVSREKKERFSLILESASTNQTSMYLCASSDSSGRRGNEQFFGPGTRLTVL.

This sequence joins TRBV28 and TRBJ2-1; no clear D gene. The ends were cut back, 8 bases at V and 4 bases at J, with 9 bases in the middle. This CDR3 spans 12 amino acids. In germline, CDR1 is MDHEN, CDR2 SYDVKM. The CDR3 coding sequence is TGTGCCAGCTACGTAACTTACAATGAGCAGTTCTTC. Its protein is CASYVTYNEQFF.

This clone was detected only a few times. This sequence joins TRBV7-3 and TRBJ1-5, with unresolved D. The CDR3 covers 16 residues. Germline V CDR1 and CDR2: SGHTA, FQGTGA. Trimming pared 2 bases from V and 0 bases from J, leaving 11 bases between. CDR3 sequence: CASSLGYSYSNQPQHF. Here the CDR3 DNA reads TGTGCCAGCAGCTTAGGGTATAGCTATAGCAATCAGCCCCAGCATTTT.

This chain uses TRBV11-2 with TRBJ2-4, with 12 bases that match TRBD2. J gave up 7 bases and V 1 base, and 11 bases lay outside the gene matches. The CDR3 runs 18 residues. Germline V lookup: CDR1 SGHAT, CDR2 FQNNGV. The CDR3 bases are TGTGCCAGCAGCTTAGTTGCTGCGTCTAGCGGGAGGGGGAACATTCAGTACTTC. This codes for CASSLVAASSGRGNIQYF.

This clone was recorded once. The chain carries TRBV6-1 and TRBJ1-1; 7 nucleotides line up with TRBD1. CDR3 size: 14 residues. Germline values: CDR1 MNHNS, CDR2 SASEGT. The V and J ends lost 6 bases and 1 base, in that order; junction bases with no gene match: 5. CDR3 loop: CASSLGTANTEAFF. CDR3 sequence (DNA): TGTGCCAGCAGCCTAGGGACAGCGAACACTGAAGCTTTCTTT.

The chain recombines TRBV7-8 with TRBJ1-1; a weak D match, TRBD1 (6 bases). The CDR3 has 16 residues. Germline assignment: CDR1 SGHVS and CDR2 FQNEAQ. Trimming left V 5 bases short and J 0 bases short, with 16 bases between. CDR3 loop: CASSAYGDTLNTEAFF. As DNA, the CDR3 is TGTGCCAGCAGCGCATATGGGGACACGTTGAACACTGAAGCTTTCTTT.

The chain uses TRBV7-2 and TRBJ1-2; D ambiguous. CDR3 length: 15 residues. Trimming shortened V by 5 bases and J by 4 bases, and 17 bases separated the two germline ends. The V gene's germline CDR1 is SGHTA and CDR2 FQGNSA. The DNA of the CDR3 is TGTGCCAGCAGCCCTGTGGGCGGAACTAGCTATGGCTACACCTTC. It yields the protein CASSPVGGTSYGYTF.

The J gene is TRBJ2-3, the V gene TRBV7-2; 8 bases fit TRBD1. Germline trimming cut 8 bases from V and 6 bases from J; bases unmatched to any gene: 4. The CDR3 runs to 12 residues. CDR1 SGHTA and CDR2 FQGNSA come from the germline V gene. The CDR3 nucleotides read TGTGCCAGCGAGGACAGGGTGGATACGCAGTATTTT. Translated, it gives CASEDRVDTQYF. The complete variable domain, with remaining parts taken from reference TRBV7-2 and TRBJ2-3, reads GAGVSQSPSNKVTEKGKDVELRCDPISGHTALYWYRQSLGQGLEFLIYFQGNSAPDKSGLPSDRFSAERTGGSVSTLTIQRTQQEDSAVYLCASEDRVDTQYFGPGTRLTVL.